This TCR beta chain was observed in a study of Ad26.COV2.S vaccination and SARS-CoV-2 variants. Study-wide results and caveats: The breadth of spike-specific CD8+ and CD4+ T cell responses after vaccination was reportedly substantial. Non-spike TCR breadth did not differ much between vaccine and placebo recipients. Vaccinees showed greater spike-specific TCR breadth than placebo recipients.

This clone was recorded once. Its antigen is unknown. Treatment described: some 20 received Ad26.COV2.S at low or high dose, single or two shots; about five received placebo; per-sample allocation not given. Samples were taken on day 63 after the first vaccine or placebo injection. Vaccination used an Ad26 vector expressing Wuhan-strain SARS-CoV-2 spike. This table comes from immunoSEQ multiplex PCR, and its TCRdb copy is limited to in-frame clones, with some not included. Of 400,000 to 450,000 clones in the sample, around 90% were seen once. The TCR comes from a person aged 18-65 years who received the Ad26.COV2.S COVID-19 vaccine or a placebo. Sample: peripheral blood, taken in a trial of Ad26.COV2.S vaccine versus placebo.

The CDR3 DNA sequence: TGCGCCAGCAGCTCGGGACTAGCGGGGGTACTTCAAGAGACCCAGTACTTC. Translating it yields CASSSGLAGVLQETQYF. The gene calls are TRBV5-1 and TRBJ2-5, with TRBD2 matching over 14 bases. Germline CDR1 SGHRS, CDR2 YFSETQ. The V gene end was trimmed by 3 bases and the J gene end by 2 bases; junction bases not matched to a gene: 6. The CDR3 has 17 residues.